The 20 T cell receptor beta chains given below trace back to one sample, sequenced in a study of blood T cell repertoires in COVID-19. Profiling relied on immunoSEQ multiplex PCR, and the TCRdb table lists in-frame clones only, not all of them. The sample yields approximately 240,000 clones, approximately 79% seen once. What was sequenced was peripheral blood. The receptors were sampled from a woman aged 40 to 50 with active or convalescent COVID-19.

The rearrangement uses TRBV5-1 and TRBJ2-5; 11 bases align to TRBD1. The CDR3 is 16 residues long. Germline V lookup: CDR1 SGHRS, CDR2 YFSETQ. V dropped 3 bases and J dropped 0; count of bases not matched to a gene: 4. The CDR3 nucleotides read TGCGCCAGCAGCTCCGGGACAGGGGGTTACCAAGAGACCCAGTACTTC. Protein: CASSSGTGGYQETQYF.

V is TRBV6-6 and J is TRBJ1-2, with 11 bases lining up with TRBD1. Germline V gene sequence: CDR1 MNHNY, CDR2 SVGAGI (reference sequence). Unmatched junction bases numbered 8, after V lost 7 bases and J lost 4 bases. This CDR3 is 15 amino acids long. Here the CDR3 reads CASIDSGTGGYGYTF. The CDR3 DNA reads TGTGCCAGCATTGATTCCGGGACAGGGGGCTATGGCTACACCTTC.

A few counts support this clone. The chain uses TRBV14 and TRBJ2-5; D gene ambiguous. V lost 6 bases to trimming and J lost 5 bases, with 13 bases between them. This CDR3 region has 13 residues. Per the germline V gene, CDR1 is SGHDN and CDR2 is FVKESK. The chain's CDR3 is CASSFDSTETQYF. CDR3 nucleotide sequence: TGTGCCAGCAGTTTCGACTCGACGGAGACCCAGTACTTC.

A single count supports this clone. The chain has TRBV3-1 (or the pseudogene TRBV3-2) and TRBJ1-1; TRBD1 matches at 8 bases. The CDR3 loop spans 13 amino acids. CDR1 is LGHDT and CDR2 is YNNKEL in the germline V gene (reference sequence). V was clipped by 4 bases and J by 12 bases; unmatched bases: 10. CDR3 sequence (DNA): TGTGCCAGCAGCCTCACACCGGGACAGGAGACTTTCTTT. It specifies CASSLTPGQETFF.

This chain connects TRBV5-4 to TRBJ1-4; D perhaps matches TRBD1 (6 bases). The V gene lost 0 bases and the J gene lost 8 bases, with 11 bases spanning the gap. Germline lookup yields CDR1 SGHNT and CDR2 YYREEE (reference sequence). This CDR3 contains 14 residues. CDR3 residues: CASSLADQGEKLFF. DNA of the CDR3: TGTGCCAGCAGCTTGGCCGACCAGGGGGAAAAACTGTTTTTT.

The chain links TRBV18 to TRBJ1-6; 9 positions match TRBD1. CDR1 is KGHSH, CDR2 LQKENI, per germline. Trimming at V came to 5 bases and at J to 5 bases, leaving 4 bases not matched to a gene. CDR3 length: 15 amino acids. This CDR3 reads CASSSRTGDNSPLHF. The DNA for the CDR3 is TGTGCCAGCTCATCCCGGACAGGGGATAATTCACCCCTCCACTTT.

The rearrangement uses TRBV6-5 and TRBJ2-7; D ambiguous. The germline CDR1 and CDR2 sequences are MNHEY and SVGAGI. Trimming cost V 0 bases and J 2 bases, with 8 bases left between them. The CDR3 is made up of 14 amino acids. CDR3 in amino acids: CASSYSGSTYEQYF. In DNA, the CDR3 is TGTGCCAGCAGTTACTCGGGCTCCACCTACGAGCAGTACTTC.

The chain has TRBV7-9 and TRBJ1-2, with D perhaps TRBD1 (5 bases). Germline CDR1 and CDR2: SEHNR and FQNEAQ (reference sequence). The CDR3 is 14 residues long. Trimming stripped 5 bases from V and 10 bases from J, with 20 bases between. The CDR3 DNA reads TGTGCCAGCAGCCCGGGGACTGATATCGTACACTACACCTTC. Residues: CASSPGTDIVHYTF. Supplemented by reference TRBV7-9 and TRBJ1-2, the full variable domain reads DTGVSQNPRHKITKRGQNVTFRCDPISEHNRLYWYRQTLGQGPEFLTYFQNEAQLEKSRLLSDRFSAERPKGSFSTLEIQRTEQGDSAMYLCASSPGTDIVHYTFGSGTRLTVV.

In this sample, this clone turned up once. The chain carries TRBV19 and TRBJ1-2; 8 nucleotides match TRBD1. The junction had 6 bases not matched to a gene; V was cut back by 7 bases and J by 5 bases. CDR1 is LNHDA and CDR2 is SQIVND in the germline V gene (reference sequence). The CDR3 contains 13 residues. CDR3 sequence: CASTPGGWYGYTF. The DNA for the CDR3 is TGTGCCAGTACCCCAGGGGGCTGGTATGGCTACACCTTC.

The gene calls are TRBV12-3 or TRBV12-4 and TRBJ1-1, with D uncertain. The CDR3 consists of 13 residues. V lost 3 bases and J 7 bases, leaving 12 bases between the germline ends. CDR3 sequence reads: CASSFIKTGEAFF. In DNA form, the CDR3 reads TGTGCCAGCAGTTTTATTAAGACGGGTGAAGCTTTCTTT.

The chain joins TRBV4-1 to TRBJ1-2; 9 nucleotides line up with TRBD1. The CDR3 has 13 residues. Germline loops: CDR1 MGHRA, CDR2 YSYEKL. V lost 4 bases to trimming and J lost 8 bases; unmatched junction nucleotides: 5. The CDR3 loop is CASSLQGARGYTF. The CDR3 region has the DNA TGCGCCAGCAGCCTACAGGGGGCGAGGGGCTACACCTTC.

A note on this clone: The same CDR3 arises from other DNA sequences in this sample as well. The chain uses TRBV9 and TRBJ2-3; 9 bases fit TRBD2. The CDR3 spans 16 residues. CDR1 SGDLS and CDR2 YYNGEE come from the germline V gene. J gave up 1 base and V 1 base, and 4 bases lay outside the gene matches. CDR3 sequence: CASSVRGGAGTDTQYF. Written as DNA, the CDR3 is TGTGCCAGCAGCGTACGCGGGGGGGCCGGCACAGATACGCAGTATTTT.

J is TRBJ1-1 and V is TRBV27; the match to TRBD1 covers 7 bases. The V segment lost 5 bases and the J segment 1 base; nucleotides outside the gene matches: 4. Germline CDR1 reads MNHEY; CDR2 reads SMNVEV (reference sequence). The CDR3 is 14 residues long. The CDR3 DNA reads as TGTGCCAGCAGTATTAGGACAGGGAACACTGAAGCTTTCTTT. It specifies CASSIRTGNTEAFF.

The chain recombines TRBV28 with TRBJ2-2; 8 nucleotides agree with TRBD1. The germline CDR1 and CDR2 sequences are MDHEN and SYDVKM. The CDR3 has 15 amino acids. V was pared by 4 bases and J by 3 bases, with 4 bases of the junction left unmatched. CDR3 region: CASSYRTGYTGELFF. In nucleotides, the CDR3 is TGTGCCAGCAGTTACCGGACAGGGTACACCGGGGAGCTGTTTTTT. The variable domain in full, completed from reference TRBV28 and TRBJ2-2, reads DVKVTQSSRYLVKRTGEKVFLECVQDMDHENMFWYRQDPGLGLRLIYFSYDVKMKEKGDIPEGYSVSREKKERFSLILESASTNQTSMYLCASSYRTGYTGELFFGEGSRLTVL.

The chain recombines TRBV5-6 with TRBJ2-4, with 7 bases aligning to TRBD2. This CDR3 contains 15 residues. CDR1 SGHDT and CDR2 YYEEEE come from the germline V gene. V lost 6 bases, J lost 5 bases, and 11 bases stayed unmatched. In DNA, the CDR3 is TGTGCCAGCATCCTGTCCGGGGGAGGGCAAAACATTCAGTACTTC. Amino acids: CASILSGGGQNIQYF.

V usage is TRBV11-2 and J usage is TRBJ1-1, with D unresolved. The germline V and J ends were trimmed by 0 bases and 1 base, with 15 bases remaining between them. This CDR3 has 17 amino acids. Looked up from germline, CDR1 is SGHAT and CDR2 is FQNNGV. CDR3 region: CASSLDLSGGSNTEAFF. The DNA of the CDR3 is TGTGCCAGCAGCTTAGATCTAAGCGGCGGATCGAACACTGAAGCTTTCTTT.

This sequence joins TRBV3-1 (or the pseudogene TRBV3-2) and TRBJ2-5; D perhaps matches TRBD1 (7 bases). Looked up from germline, CDR1 is LGHDT and CDR2 is YNNKEL (reference sequence). V dropped 2 bases and J dropped 5 bases, with 12 bases sitting between them. This CDR3 has 14 residues. CDR3 residues: CASSQPQGRETQYF. The CDR3 DNA follows: TGTGCCAGCAGCCAACCACAGGGGAGGGAGACCCAGTACTTC.

This chain links TRBV18 with TRBJ1-4; 7 bases are shared with TRBD1. CDR1 is KGHSH and CDR2 is LQKENI in the germline V gene. CDR3 length: 14 amino acids. The junction had 6 bases not matched to a gene; V was cut back by 5 bases and J by 6 bases. The DNA for the CDR3 is TGTGCCAGCTCATTGACCGGGACAGATGAAAAACTGTTTTTT. This gives the protein CASSLTGTDEKLFF.

The rearrangement joins TRBV7-9 to TRBJ1-2, with 7 bases that match TRBD1. The CDR3 covers 13 residues. The trim removed 4 bases at V and 8 bases at J, leaving 7 bases unmatched. Looked up from germline, CDR1 is SEHNR and CDR2 is FQNEAQ (reference sequence). The CDR3 DNA follows: TGTGCCAGCAGCTACTGGGACAGAGGGGGCTACACCTTC. This sequence encodes CASSYWDRGGYTF.

The chain uses TRBV3-1 (or the pseudogene TRBV3-2) and TRBJ2-5; D may be TRBD1 (5 bases). The CDR3 covers 14 residues. The germline V gene has CDR1 LGHDT and CDR2 YNNKEL (reference sequence). Trimming pared 0 bases from V and 1 base from J, leaving 6 bases between. Written as DNA, the CDR3 is TGTGCCAGCAGCCAAGACAGGGTCCAAGAGACCCAGTACTTC. Translating it yields CASSQDRVQETQYF.